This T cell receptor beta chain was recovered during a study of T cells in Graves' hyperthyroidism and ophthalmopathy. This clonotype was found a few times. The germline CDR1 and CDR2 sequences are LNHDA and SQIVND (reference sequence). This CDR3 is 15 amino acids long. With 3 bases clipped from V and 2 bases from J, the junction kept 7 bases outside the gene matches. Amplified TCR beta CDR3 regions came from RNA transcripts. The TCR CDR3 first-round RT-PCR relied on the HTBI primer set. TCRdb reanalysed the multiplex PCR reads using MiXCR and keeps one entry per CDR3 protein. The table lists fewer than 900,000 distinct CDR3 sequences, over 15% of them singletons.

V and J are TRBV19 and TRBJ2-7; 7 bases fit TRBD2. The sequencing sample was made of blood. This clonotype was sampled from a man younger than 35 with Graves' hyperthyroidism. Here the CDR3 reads CASSMRAGDPYEQYF. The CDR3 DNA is TGTGCCAGTAGTATGCGCGCGGGAGACCCCTACGAGCAGTACTTC.